Below, 25 T cell receptor beta chains from the same sample are listed, as sequenced in a study of cytomegalovirus exposure and HLA in healthy donors (dated by TCRdb to about 2017). The library came from the immunoSEQ multiplex PCR assay. For the multiplex PCR, a mixture combining 60 forward primers for TCR Vbeta segments and 13 reverse primers for TCR Jbeta segments was used. In TCRdb, the immuneACCESS table is reduced to in-frame sequences with V and J assigned. These tables do not hold every clone; where another copy was compared, an unresolved V gene accounts for under half, and the others remain unexplained. The sample includes about 130,000 clones, with around 80% observed a single time. 5.3% of the sample is in the top ten clones. Material for sequencing was PBMCs. The source of these receptors is a man under 40 in good health and CMV-seronegative.

This clone was counted once. The chain carries TRBV7-8 and TRBJ2-7; D is possibly TRBD2 (5 bases). Germline V gives CDR1 SGHVS, CDR2 FQNEAQ. The CDR3 is 14 residues long. V gave up 5 bases and J gave up 2 bases, with 13 bases separating them. The CDR3 DNA reads TGTGCCAGCAGCCACGGACGGGGAGCCTACGAGCAGTACTTC. Translation gives CASSHGRGAYEQYF.

This chain links TRBV27 with TRBJ2-7; 13 bases align to TRBD2. The CDR3 sequence is 14 residues long. V trimming: 6 bases; J trimming: 5 bases; junction bases outside the gene matches: 4. From germline, CDR1 is MNHEY and CDR2 SMNVEV (reference sequence). In DNA, the CDR3 is TGTGCCAGCAGACTACTAGCGGGGGGGAACGAGCAGTACTTC. Its protein product is CASRLLAGGNEQYF.

This chain uses TRBV6-1 with TRBJ2-5, with 12 bases aligning to TRBD1. The length of the CDR3 is 16 residues. Losses at the gene ends were 2 bases for V and 5 bases for J; bases not matched to a gene: 6. Germline V lookup: CDR1 MNHNS, CDR2 SASEGT. CDR3 bases: TGTGCCAGCAGTGAAACCGGGACAGGGGGCCGGGAGACCCAGTACTTC. It translates to CASSETGTGGRETQYF.

The sample holds a few counts of this clone. This sequence joins TRBV4-3 and TRBJ2-1; 9 nucleotides line up with TRBD2. CDR1 is LGHNA, CDR2 YSLEER, per germline. This CDR3 region has 16 residues. V lost 4 bases to trimming and J lost 0 bases; unmatched junction nucleotides: 4. This CDR3 reads CASSPSGDGSYNEQFF. CDR3 nucleotides: TGCGCCAGCAGCCCTAGCGGGGACGGCTCCTACAATGAGCAGTTCTTC.

The chain's CDR3 is CASSPAPGTSGTDEQFF. The CDR3 DNA sequence: TGCGCCAGCAGCCCTGCGCCCGGGACTAGCGGGACGGATGAGCAGTTCTTC. The chain uses TRBV5-1 and TRBJ2-1; TRBD2 matches at 13 bases. CDR1 is SGHRS and CDR2 is YFSETQ in the germline V gene. The CDR3 has 17 amino acids. Germline trimming cut 4 bases from V and 8 bases from J; bases unmatched to any gene: 12.

This sequence joins TRBV7-2 and TRBJ2-7, with 9 bases that match TRBD2. Unmatched junction bases numbered 11, after V lost 5 bases and J lost 3 bases. Germline assignment: CDR1 SGHTA and CDR2 FQGNSA. The CDR3 totals 16 residues. CDR3 DNA sequence: TGTGCCAGCAGCCTGGAGGGGACTAGCTTATTCTACGAGCAGTACTTC. This encodes CASSLEGTSLFYEQYF.

The rearrangement uses TRBV29-1 and TRBJ2-3; weak D call: TRBD1 (5 bases). The CDR3 covers 13 residues. V lost 3 bases to trimming and J lost 0 bases, with 7 bases between them. CDR1 and CDR2 from the germline V gene are SQVTM and ANQGSEA. CDR3 nucleotide sequence: TGCAGCGTTGATAGGGGAAGCACAGATACGCAGTATTTT. Its protein is CSVDRGSTDTQYF.

Remarks on this clone: One end of the junction fails to match germline, which may point to a read error. The gene calls are TRBV7-7 and TRBJ2-2; perhaps TRBD1 as D (6 bases). CDR1 is SSHAT and CDR2 is FNYEAQ in the germline V gene (reference sequence). CDR3 size: 13 residues. The DNA of the CDR3 is TGTGCTAGCAGCCCCCAGGGGACCGGGGAGCTGTTTTTT. Translation gives CASSPQGTGELFF. The whole variable domain, filled in from reference TRBV7-7 and TRBJ2-2, reads GAGVSQSPRYKVTKRGQDVTLRCDPISSHATLYWYQQALGQGPEFLTYFNYEAQPDKSGLPSDRFSAERPEGSISTLTIQRTEQRDSAMYRCASSPQGTGELFFGEGSRLTVL.

The rearrangement joins TRBV28 to TRBJ2-7; no reliable D call. The CDR3 is made up of 10 amino acids. The V and J ends lost 5 bases and 3 bases respectively, with 2 bases between them. Looked up from germline, CDR1 is MDHEN and CDR2 is SYDVKM. The CDR3 DNA sequence: TGTGCCAGCAGTCGCTACGAGCAGTACTTC. Encoded protein: CASSRYEQYF. The full variable domain, with the rest looked up from reference TRBV28 and TRBJ2-7, is DVKVTQSSRYLVKRTGEKVFLECVQDMDHENMFWYRQDPGLGLRLIYFSYDVKMKEKGDIPEGYSVSREKKERFSLILESASTNQTSMYLCASSRYEQYFGPGTRLTVT.

The gene calls are TRBV4-1 and TRBJ2-7; 8 bases align to TRBD2. The V gene's germline CDR1 is MGHRA and CDR2 YSYEKL. The CDR3 sequence is 15 residues long. The ends lost 1 base at V and 2 bases at J; junction bases unmatched: 4. The CDR3 here is CASSQAVSGAYEQYF. The CDR3 DNA reads as TGCGCCAGCAGCCAAGCAGTTAGCGGGGCCTACGAGCAGTACTTC.

There are a few counts of this clone. This chain connects TRBV6-1 to TRBJ1-1; 7 bases align to TRBD1. Germline V lookup: CDR1 MNHNS, CDR2 SASEGT. Trimming took 6 bases from V and 1 from J; bases not matched to a gene: 2. This CDR3 spans 13 amino acids. DNA for the CDR3: TGTGCCAGCAGCGGACAGGCGAACACTGAAGCTTTCTTT. The encoded protein is CASSGQANTEAFF.

The chain is built from TRBV28 and TRBJ2-7; D may be TRBD2 (5 bases). V gave up 4 bases and J gave up 3 bases, with 16 bases separating them. The length of the CDR3 is 15 residues. Germline CDR1 MDHEN, CDR2 SYDVKM. In nucleotides, the CDR3 is TGTGCCAGCAGTTCCCCCTCCTTAGGGAGCTACGAGCAGTACTTC. Protein: CASSSPSLGSYEQYF.

The gene calls are TRBV4-1 and TRBJ2-5; 9 bases fit TRBD2. Germline CDR1 reads MGHRA; CDR2 reads YSYEKL. The length of the CDR3 is 16 residues. J was trimmed by 5 bases and V by 4 bases; bases with no gene match: 11. CDR3 sequence: CASSPRTSASVETQYF. The CDR3 bases are TGCGCCAGCAGCCCACGGACTAGCGCCTCTGTGGAGACCCAGTACTTC.

The rearrangement joins TRBV5-1 to TRBJ1-4; D perhaps matches TRBD1 (6 bases). V dropped 4 bases and J dropped 6 bases, with 16 bases sitting between them. CDR3 length equals 15 residues. Germline values: CDR1 SGHRS, CDR2 YFSETQ. The CDR3: CASSPTTGLDEKLFF. CDR3 nucleotides: TGCGCCAGCAGCCCCACGACAGGTTTAGATGAAAAACTGTTTTTT.

V gene TRBV7-8 combines with J gene TRBJ2-5; D unclear. Germline CDR1 SGHVS, CDR2 FQNEAQ. Trimming pared 6 bases from V and 5 bases from J, leaving 7 bases between. The CDR3 is 11 residues long. The CDR3 DNA reads as TGTGCCAGCAGTCCTAGGGAGACCCAGTACTTC. Translated, it gives CASSPRETQYF.

The chain uses TRBV6-5 and TRBJ1-1; 9 bases map to TRBD1. Per germline, CDR1 MNHEY and CDR2 SVGAGI. The ends lost 5 bases at V and 1 base at J; junction bases unmatched: 2. The CDR3 length is 14 residues. The CDR3 DNA is TGTGCCAGCAGTCCGGGACAGGGGAACACTGAAGCTTTCTTT. Protein product: CASSPGQGNTEAFF.

V is TRBV14 and J is TRBJ2-3, with D unclear. This CDR3 is 16 amino acids long. V lost 1 base and J lost 0, with 11 bases in between. In germline, CDR1 is SGHDN, CDR2 FVKESK. The DNA for the CDR3 is TGTGCCAGCAGCCAAGTGGGCCATTCTAGCACAGATACGCAGTATTTT. Translating it yields CASSQVGHSSTDTQYF. Looking up the rest from reference TRBV14 and TRBJ2-3 gives the full variable domain: EAGVTQFPSHSVIEKGQTVTLRCDPISGHDNLYWYRRVMGKEIKFLLHFVKESKQDESGMPNNRFLAERTGGTYSTLKVQPAELEDSGVYFCASSQVGHSSTDTQYFGPGTRLTVL.

V is TRBV19 and J is TRBJ2-1, with D possibly being TRBD2 (5 bases). The V gene's germline CDR1 is LNHDA and CDR2 SQIVND (reference sequence). The CDR3 loop spans 17 amino acids. Trimming pared 3 bases from V and 3 bases from J, leaving 18 bases between. CDR3 coding DNA: TGTGCCAGTAGTATCCCCTCGGGGTCGACCCTCTACAATGAGCAGTTCTTC. This translates into CASSIPSGSTLYNEQFF. Together with reference TRBV19 and TRBJ2-1, the CDR3 gives the full variable domain: DGGITQSPKYLFRKEGQNVTLSCEQNLNHDAMYWYRQDPGQGLRLIYYSQIVNDFQKGDIAEGYSVSREKKESFPLTVTSAQKNPTAFYLCASSIPSGSTLYNEQFFGPGTRLTVL.

The chain is built from TRBV20-1 and TRBJ2-1; a possible D gene is TRBD2 (6 bases). Germline V CDR1 and CDR2: DFQATT, SNEGSKA (reference sequence). Deletions cut 2 bases from V and 9 bases from J, with 8 bases between. CDR3 length: 11 residues. CDR3 residues: CSARPGVEQFF. DNA of the CDR3: TGCAGTGCTAGACCGGGAGTTGAGCAGTTCTTC.

This clone occurred a few times. The chain recombines TRBV7-2 with TRBJ2-5; possible D gene TRBD1, 6 bases. The length of the CDR3 is 13 residues. Looked up from germline, CDR1 is SGHTA and CDR2 is FQGNSA. Trimming took 5 bases from V and 2 from J, leaving 9 bases between them. CDR3 nucleotide sequence: TGTGCCAGCAGCCGCGGACAGCAAGAGACCCAGTACTTC. Its protein is CASSRGQQETQYF.

The chain joins TRBV5-6 to TRBJ1-2, with 8 bases identical to TRBD1. V dropped 4 bases and J dropped 2; count of bases not matched to a gene: 7. The CDR3 is 15 residues long. In germline, CDR1 is SGHDT, CDR2 YYEEEE. The CDR3 DNA is TGTGCCAGCAGCGTGGAGGGACAGGTAAACTATGGCTACACCTTC. It specifies CASSVEGQVNYGYTF.

V is TRBV28 and J is TRBJ1-2; 7 bases line up with TRBD1. Trimming cost V 4 bases and J 4 bases; bases outside gene matches: 9. The CDR3 is 15 amino acids. Germline lookup yields CDR1 MDHEN and CDR2 SYDVKM. DNA of the CDR3: TGTGCCAGCAGTTCCCCACAGGGGTTCGGCTATGGCTACACCTTC. Its translation: CASSSPQGFGYGYTF.

This clone was detected a few times. Other DNA sequences in this sample translate to the same CDR3. The chain recombines TRBV18 with TRBJ1-2; 7 nucleotides align to TRBD1. This CDR3 spans 14 amino acids. V lost 3 bases, J lost 3 bases, and 4 bases stayed unmatched. Germline CDR1 KGHSH, CDR2 LQKENI. The CDR3 reads CASSPPGTDYGYTF. The CDR3 DNA follows: TGTGCCAGCTCACCTCCCGGGACAGACTATGGCTACACCTTC.

This chain connects TRBV14 to TRBJ2-3; 9 positions match TRBD1. Germline assignment: CDR1 SGHDN and CDR2 FVKESK. CDR3 size: 15 residues. After removal of 2 bases from V and 2 bases from J, the junction contained 2 bases not matched to a gene. CDR3 protein: CASSQWTGATDTQYF. The CDR3 region has the DNA TGTGCCAGCAGCCAATGGACAGGGGCCACAGATACGCAGTATTTT.

This clone was found a few times. The chain couples TRBV7-9 to TRBJ2-6; TRBD1 is a possible D gene (5 bases). This CDR3 comprises 18 residues. In germline, CDR1 is SEHNR, CDR2 FQNEAQ (reference sequence). V dropped 5 bases and J dropped 0 bases, with 17 bases sitting between them. CDR3 amino acids: CASSPGAGISSGANVLTF. The CDR3 coding sequence is TGTGCCAGCAGCCCTGGGGCAGGAATATCCTCTGGGGCCAACGTCCTGACTTTC.